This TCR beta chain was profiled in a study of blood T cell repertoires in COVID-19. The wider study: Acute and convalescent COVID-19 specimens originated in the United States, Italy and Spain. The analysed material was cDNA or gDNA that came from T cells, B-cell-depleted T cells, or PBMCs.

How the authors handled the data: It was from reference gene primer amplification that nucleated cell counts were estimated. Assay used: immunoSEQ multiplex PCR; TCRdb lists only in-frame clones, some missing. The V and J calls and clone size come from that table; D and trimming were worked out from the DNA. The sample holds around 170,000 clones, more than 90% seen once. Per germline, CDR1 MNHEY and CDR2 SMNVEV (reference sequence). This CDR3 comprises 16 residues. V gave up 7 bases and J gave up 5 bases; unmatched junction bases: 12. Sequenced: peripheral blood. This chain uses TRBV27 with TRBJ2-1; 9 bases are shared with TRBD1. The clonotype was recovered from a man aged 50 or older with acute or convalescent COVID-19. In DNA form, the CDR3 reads TGTGCCAGCACATACCAGGGACAGGGCATCGACAATGAGCAGTTCTTC. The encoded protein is CASTYQGQGIDNEQFF.